A single sample gave rise to the 30 T cell receptor beta chains below, sequenced in a study of cytomegalovirus exposure and HLA in healthy donors. Amplification used 60 Vbeta primers and 13 Jbeta primers. Only in-frame clones appear in the TCRdb table, and some are missing; sequencing was by immunoSEQ multiplex PCR. The sample records approximately 150,000 clones, roughly 80% being singletons. The sample comprised PBMCs. These receptors were obtained from a female donor in good health and CMV-seronegative.

This clone was seen just once. V is TRBV28 and J is TRBJ2-7; 12 nucleotides line up with TRBD1. Germline V gene lookup returns CDR1 MDHEN and CDR2 SYDVKM. This CDR3 comprises 15 residues. The V segment lost 4 bases and the J segment 6 bases; nucleotides outside the gene matches: 7. This CDR3 reads CASSSPGTGGSEQYF. CDR3 bases: TGTGCCAGCAGTTCGCCCGGGACAGGGGGCTCCGAGCAGTACTTC.

The V call is TRBV28, the J call TRBJ1-4; D unclear. The CDR3 runs 16 residues. Germline CDR1 MDHEN, CDR2 SYDVKM. Trimming left V 1 base short and J 8 bases short, with 17 bases between. The CDR3 here is CASSLSVYRGGEKLFF. In DNA, the CDR3 is TGTGCCAGCAGTTTATCGGTTTATCGGGGTGGGGAAAAACTGTTTTTT.

This clone was picked up one time. This chain joins TRBV25-1 and TRBJ2-5, with D perhaps TRBD2 (5 bases). V gave up 8 bases and J gave up 5 bases, with 15 bases separating them. The CDR3 sequence is 13 residues long. The germline V gene has CDR1 MGHDK and CDR2 SYGVNS. CDR3 nucleotide sequence: TGTGCCAGCCGCAGTCGGGGTTGGGAGACCCAGTACTTC. This codes for CASRSRGWETQYF.

The table lists this clone with a count of one. The V gene is TRBV28, the J gene TRBJ1-5; 10 bases are a match to TRBD1. V shed 4 bases and J 11 bases; nucleotides not matched to a gene: 20. The CDR3 length is 18 residues. Germline V CDR1 and CDR2: MDHEN, SYDVKM. The CDR3 loop reads CASSSSAFGTGAPDAQHF. CDR3 coding DNA: TGTGCCAGCAGTTCTTCCGCCTTCGGGACAGGGGCCCCTGATGCCCAGCATTTT.

This clone was recorded a few times. The chain is built from TRBV19 and TRBJ2-5, with 9 bases identical to TRBD2. This CDR3 comprises 15 residues. Germline assignment: CDR1 LNHDA and CDR2 SQIVND (reference sequence). The V segment lost 3 bases and the J segment 5 bases; nucleotides outside the gene matches: 7. CDR3 region: CASSIRLAGRETQYF. The CDR3, as DNA: TGTGCCAGTAGTATTCGGCTAGCGGGGAGGGAGACCCAGTACTTC.

This clone was detected only a few times. The J gene is TRBJ1-2, the V gene TRBV5-6, with D perhaps matching TRBD1 (6 bases). CDR1 and CDR2 (germline): SGHDT, YYEEEE. CDR3 size: 16 residues. The V gene lost 4 bases and the J gene lost 1 base, with 17 bases spanning the gap. CDR3 in amino acids: CASSPGPGDYNYGYTF. DNA of the CDR3: TGTGCCAGCAGCCCGGGGCCAGGGGATTATAACTATGGCTACACCTTC.

The chain combines TRBV2 with TRBJ1-1; 12 bases line up with TRBD1. The germline V gene encodes CDR1 SNHLY and CDR2 FYNNEI. The CDR3 loop spans 15 amino acids. Trimming cost V 4 bases and J 8 bases; bases outside gene matches: 8. CDR3 in DNA: TGTGCCAGCAGTGCTCCCGGGACAGGGGGCTTCGAAGCTTTCTTT. This codes for CASSAPGTGGFEAFF.

This clone was seen a handful of times. This chain uses TRBV2 with TRBJ2-1; possibly TRBD1 for D (5 bases). Germline V lookup: CDR1 SNHLY, CDR2 FYNNEI. The V and J ends lost 9 bases and 1 base respectively, with 13 bases between them. The CDR3 extends over 14 amino acids. The CDR3 region has the DNA TGTGCCAGAGTTCCAGGGTTATCCTACAATGAGCAGTTCTTC. Its protein is CARVPGLSYNEQFF.

The V call is TRBV30, the J call TRBJ2-3; a weak D match, TRBD2 (6 bases). This CDR3 region has 12 residues. With 1 base removed from V and 5 bases from J, the gap between germline ends came to 7 bases. The germline CDR1 and CDR2 sequences are GTSNPN and SVGIG (reference sequence). The CDR3 DNA reads as TGTGCCTGGAGTGCGGGGGTAGATACGCAGTATTTT. Its protein product is CAWSAGVDTQYF.

The V call is TRBV7-8, the J call TRBJ1-1; D perhaps matches TRBD1 (6 bases). Germline V gene data show CDR1 as SGHVS and CDR2 as FQNEAQ. V gave up 3 bases and J gave up 4 bases, with 15 bases separating them. The CDR3 loop spans 15 amino acids. As DNA, the CDR3 is TGTGCCAGCAGCTTCAATCCAGGGGTCGGCACTGAAGCTTTCTTT. Its protein product is CASSFNPGVGTEAFF.

This chain connects TRBV4-1 to TRBJ1-1; tentative D call: TRBD1 (6 bases). CDR3 length: 16 amino acids. With 0 bases removed from V and 1 base from J, the gap between germline ends came to 12 bases. The germline V gene has CDR1 MGHRA and CDR2 YSYEKL. CDR3 nucleotide sequence: TGCGCCAGCAGCCAAGATCCCCCGACAGGGAACACTGAAGCTTTCTTT. It codes for CASSQDPPTGNTEAFF.

This chain joins TRBV19 and TRBJ1-3, with TRBD1 matching over 9 bases. CDR3 length: 16 amino acids. Germline-derived CDR1 and CDR2 are LNHDA and SQIVND (reference sequence). Trimming cost V 6 bases and J 2 bases; bases outside gene matches: 8. The CDR3 DNA reads as TGTGCCAGTAGGCCGAACCGGGACAGGGCTGGAAACACCATATATTTT. Translating it yields CASRPNRDRAGNTIYF.

The V gene is TRBV6-1, the J gene TRBJ2-1; 10 nucleotides line up with TRBD2. J lost 7 bases, V lost 6 bases, and 9 bases had no gene match. CDR3 length equals 15 residues. Germline CDR1 is MNHNS and CDR2 is SASEGT. The CDR3 DNA reads TGTGCCAGCAGCCTAACTAGCGGGGCAGATAATGAGCAGTTCTTC. It encodes CASSLTSGADNEQFF.

This chain joins TRBV7-9 and TRBJ2-1; 10 bases line up with TRBD2. Germline CDR1 SEHNR, CDR2 FQNEAQ (reference sequence). With 6 bases clipped from V and 4 bases from J, the junction kept 9 bases outside the gene matches. The CDR3 loop spans 16 amino acids. The CDR3 here is CASSDLTSGLYNEQFF. The CDR3 DNA is TGTGCCAGCAGTGACCTGACTAGCGGGCTATACAATGAGCAGTTCTTC.

This clone has just a few counts. The chain links TRBV5-4 to TRBJ1-4; a weak D match, TRBD1 (5 bases). V was pared by 7 bases and J by 8 bases, with 12 bases between. The CDR3 is 12 amino acids. CDR1 and CDR2 (germline): SGHNT, YYREEE (reference sequence). The CDR3 region is CASGAIGEKLFF. The CDR3 DNA is TGTGCCAGCGGGGCTATTGGGGAAAAACTGTTTTTT.

The chain recombines TRBV6-5 with TRBJ2-5; 8 positions agree with TRBD1. Germline lookup yields CDR1 MNHEY and CDR2 SVGAGI. Trimming at V came to 0 bases and at J to 2 bases, leaving 2 bases not matched to a gene. The CDR3 extends over 15 amino acids. CDR3 sequence (DNA): TGTGCCAGCAGTTACTCGGGACAGGCACAAGAGACCCAGTACTTC. It translates to CASSYSGQAQETQYF.

The V gene is TRBV7-9, the J gene TRBJ1-3; D is unresolved. The CDR3 has 11 residues. V was cut by 7 bases and J by 15 bases, with 16 bases left in between. Germline V lookup: CDR1 SEHNR, CDR2 FQNEAQ (reference sequence). The CDR3 region is CASTTTDEGYF. The CDR3 DNA reads as TGTGCCAGCACCACTACGGATGAGGGATATTTT.

This clone showed up just a few times. The rearrangement links TRBV19 to TRBJ1-5; D perhaps matches TRBD1 (5 bases). Germline V gene lookup returns CDR1 LNHDA and CDR2 SQIVND (reference sequence). This CDR3 region has 15 residues. V was cut by 1 base and J by 4 bases, with 11 bases left in between. The CDR3 here is CASSIGRTPNQPQHF. Here the CDR3 DNA reads TGTGCCAGTAGTATAGGGCGGACACCAAATCAGCCCCAGCATTTT. The full variable domain, rest sourced from reference TRBV19 and TRBJ1-5, is DGGITQSPKYLFRKEGQNVTLSCEQNLNHDAMYWYRQDPGQGLRLIYYSQIVNDFQKGDIAEGYSVSREKKESFPLTVTSAQKNPTAFYLCASSIGRTPNQPQHFGDGTRLSIL.

The chain links TRBV2 to TRBJ1-3; D unresolved. The V end lost 8 bases, the J end lost 0 bases, and 14 bases lay between the germline ends. From germline, CDR1 is SNHLY and CDR2 FYNNEI. This CDR3 has 15 residues. The CDR3 is CASARTVRSGNTIYF. The CDR3 DNA reads TGTGCCAGCGCCCGGACTGTCCGCTCTGGAAACACCATATATTTT.

The rearrangement uses TRBV6-5 and TRBJ1-1, with TRBD1 identical over 8 bases. The germline V gene has CDR1 MNHEY and CDR2 SVGAGI. Trimming cost V 7 bases and J 5 bases; bases outside gene matches: 9. The CDR3 loop spans 14 amino acids. CDR3 DNA: TGTGCCAGCACTCCGGACAGGGCGGGAACTGAAGCTTTCTTT. It is translated as CASTPDRAGTEAFF.

The chain employs TRBV7-2 and TRBJ2-7; 7 nucleotides align to TRBD1. The CDR3 is 13 amino acids. Germline CDR1 SGHTA, CDR2 FQGNSA. The ends lost 5 bases at V and 7 bases at J; junction bases unmatched: 8. CDR3 region: CASSPYRGLEQYF. CDR3 DNA sequence: TGTGCCAGCAGCCCCTACAGGGGCTTGGAGCAGTACTTC.

This clone was counted between two and nine times. The CDR3 nucleotides read TGTGCCAGCAGTGAAGAGAGGGCTCGGACTGGCTACACCTTC. Its translation is CASSEERARTGYTF. The rearrangement links TRBV6-1 to TRBJ1-2; no reliable D call. Germline CDR1 and CDR2: MNHNS and SASEGT. This CDR3 has 14 residues. Trimming shortened V by 1 base and J by 7 bases, and 13 bases separated the two germline ends.

The chain couples TRBV4-2 to TRBJ2-4, with a tentative D call TRBD2 (6 bases). The CDR3 is made up of 14 amino acids. CDR1 and CDR2 from the germline V gene are LGHNA and YNFKEQ. Trimming pared 4 bases from V and 9 bases from J, leaving 16 bases between. The CDR3 here is CASSPGRDPAIQYF. The CDR3 nucleotides read TGTGCCAGCAGCCCTGGGCGGGACCCTGCCATTCAGTACTTC.

V gene TRBV28 combines with J gene TRBJ2-7; 9 positions agree with TRBD2. This CDR3 is built from 17 residues. V shed 5 bases and J 7 bases; nucleotides not matched to a gene: 18. CDR1 and CDR2 (germline): MDHEN, SYDVKM. CDR3 residues: CASSPPPGSGSVKEQYF. CDR3 coding DNA: TGTGCCAGCAGTCCCCCCCCGGGTAGCGGGAGTGTGAAGGAGCAGTACTTC.

The chain couples TRBV10-1 to TRBJ2-7; the D is unclear. Germline V lookup: CDR1 WNHNN, CDR2 SYGVQD (reference sequence). V lost 0 bases and J 3 bases, leaving 12 bases between the germline ends. This CDR3 region has 15 residues. The CDR3 sequence is CASSESGIGNYEQYF. In DNA form, the CDR3 reads TGCGCCAGCAGTGAGTCGGGCATCGGCAACTACGAGCAGTACTTC.

The gene calls are TRBV9 and TRBJ2-7; possible D gene TRBD1, 5 bases. The CDR3 has 14 amino acids. Germline V CDR1 and CDR2: SGDLS, YYNGEE. Trimming removed 4 bases at V and 5 bases at J, with 16 bases between. In nucleotides, the CDR3 is TGTGCCAGCAGCCCTTGGCAGGGTCCTAACGAGCAGTACTTC. Its protein product is CASSPWQGPNEQYF.

This chain uses TRBV2 with TRBJ2-7; TRBD2 aligns across 8 bases. J was trimmed by 5 bases and V by 7 bases; bases with no gene match: 4. Germline-derived CDR1 and CDR2 are SNHLY and FYNNEI. This CDR3 has 12 amino acids. DNA for the CDR3: TGTGCCAGCACAGGACTAGCTCACGAGCAGTACTTC. The encoded protein is CASTGLAHEQYF.

This clone came up a few times. The chain links TRBV23-1 to TRBJ1-1; D uncertain. TRBV23-1 is given ORF status, its function remaining uncertain. V shed 6 bases and J shed 0 bases, with 11 bases lying between them. The CDR3 has 14 residues. The CDR3 DNA is TGCGCCAGCAGGAGGGCGACTCTGAACACTGAAGCTTTCTTT. Encoded protein: CASRRATLNTEAFF.

This chain links TRBV4-3 with TRBJ2-3; TRBD2 matches 9 bases. V lost 3 bases, J lost 5 bases, and 24 bases stayed unmatched. Germline loops: CDR1 LGHNA, CDR2 YSLEER. The CDR3 runs 21 residues. In nucleotides, the CDR3 is TGCGCCAGCAGCCACCCCCGACCTGCGGGGGGGGCTAGCGGGAATCTAGATACGCAGTATTTT. Encoded protein: CASSHPRPAGGASGNLDTQYF.

The CDR3 DNA is TGTGCCAGTAGTATAATTGGGCAGGGCAATCAGCCCCAGCATTTT. It translates to CASSIIGQGNQPQHF. The chain combines TRBV19 with TRBJ1-5; no firm D call. The CDR3 length is 15 residues. The germline V and J ends were trimmed by 2 bases and 2 bases, with 10 bases remaining between them. The germline CDR1 and CDR2 sequences are LNHDA and SQIVND (reference sequence). Complete variable domain (other parts from reference TRBV19 and TRBJ1-5): DGGITQSPKYLFRKEGQNVTLSCEQNLNHDAMYWYRQDPGQGLRLIYYSQIVNDFQKGDIAEGYSVSREKKESFPLTVTSAQKNPTAFYLCASSIIGQGNQPQHFGDGTRLSIL.